This T cell receptor beta chain was identified in a study of blood T cell repertoires in COVID-19. For the study at large: The United States, Italy and Spain were the sources of the acute and convalescent COVID-19 samples.

Germline V gene data show CDR1 as LNHDA and CDR2 as SQIVND (reference sequence). There are 14 residues in the CDR3. Trimming shortened V by 7 bases and J by 7 bases, and 19 bases separated the two germline ends. Sequencing was performed with immunoSEQ multiplex PCR; in TCRdb, only in-frame clones are kept and a portion is missing. The sample carries fewer than 90,000 clones, about 95% recorded once. The V and J genes are TRBV19 and TRBJ1-2; D might be TRBD1 (5 bases). This TCR was recovered from a human donor with active COVID-19. The donor label of this sample is uncertain. The specimen sequenced was peripheral blood. DNA of the CDR3: TGTGCCAGTAATCTCGGTCAGGGTGTTGGTGGCTACACCTTC. Translating gives CASNLGQGVGGYTF. Full variable domain (missing parts from reference TRBV19 and TRBJ1-2): DGGITQSPKYLFRKEGQNVTLSCEQNLNHDAMYWYRQDPGQGLRLIYYSQIVNDFQKGDIAEGYSVSREKKESFPLTVTSAQKNPTAFYLCASNLGQGVGGYTFGSGTRLTVV.